This T cell receptor beta chain was sequenced in a study of T cells in women clearing cervical HPV infection. Study in general: Case blood drawn at lesion detection; control blood after infection cleared. Study-level findings and limits: Each sample's T-cell count was unknown, possibly confounding richness. TRBV6-7 abundance was lower in cases than controls (0.11% versus 0.16%).

Points on this clone: Its cognate antigen is unknown. The CDR3 is cut off 3 residues early in the read; its end comes from the germline J gene.

The germline V gene encodes CDR1 DFQATT and CDR2 SNEGSKA (reference sequence). This CDR3 has 18 residues. With V trimmed by 3 bases and J by 4 bases, 14 bases remained unmatched. The method was immunoSEQ multiplex PCR; TCRdb's version includes in-frame clones alone and lacks a portion of them. This sample's clone table lists 20,000 to 25,000 clones. The sample was blood buffy coat. The TCR comes from a woman aged 18 to 75 with a cervical HPV16 infection that either progressed to CIN3+ or cleared (not recorded which). This chain connects TRBV20-1 to TRBJ2-5; 13 bases map to TRBD2. The DNA read from the CDR3 is TGCAGTGCTAGGGCCCTTGGACTAGCGGGAGATCGCGGAGAGACC. The encoded protein is CSARALGLAGDRGET. The whole CDR3 protein is CSARALGLAGDRGETQYF.